Included here is one TCR beta chain sequence, with context. Germline-derived CDR1 and CDR2 are LNHDA and SQIVND (reference sequence). The CDR3 totals 15 residues. Trimming removed 5 bases at V and 2 bases at J, with 13 bases between. Some clones are missing from TCRdb's copy, which holds only in-frame ones; the method was immunoSEQ multiplex PCR. Of roughly 110,000 clones in the sample, about 89% are singletons; the top ten hold nearly 5%. These data are taken from a study of blood T cell repertoires in COVID-19. The chain recombines TRBV19 with TRBJ1-3; tentatively, D is TRBD1 (5 bases). Source material: peripheral blood. This receptor was obtained from a man aged 35-49 years with active or convalescent COVID-19. CDR3 bases: TGTGCCAGTAGTCCCACAGGTCAGACTGGAAACACCATATATTTT. This sequence encodes CASSPTGQTGNTIYF.